The rows below give T cell receptor beta chains drawn from one sample of a study of T cells after yellow fever vaccination. TCRdb itself ran the 5' RACE reads through MiXCR, one entry per CDR3 protein. The data show almost 600,000 distinct CDR3 sequences, less than 15% seen once. The sample consisted of PBMCs, taken on the day of the yellow fever booster vaccination. The receptor source for this set is a man aged 25 to 45 who received the YFV17D yellow fever vaccine. Each CDR3 is given with its conserved first and last residue. Fields, in order: J gene, D gene, V gene, clone size, CDR3 DNA, CDR3 protein. The D gene is left open where the match is weak. Some rows mark clone size as missing; the rest say once, few, many or name a class of expanded clone.

j_call: TRBJ2-3; d_call: NA; v_call: TRBV12-3/TRBV12-4; clone_size: NA; cdr3_nt: TGTGCCAGCAGCCCTTGGGAGGATACGCAGTATTTT; cdr3_aa: CASSPWEDTQYF
j_call: TRBJ2-5; d_call: NA; v_call: TRBV6-5; clone_size: few; cdr3_nt: TGTGCCAGCAGTTACTCGATGGGGGGCCCCATGGAAGAGACCCAGTACTTC; cdr3_aa: CASSYSMGGPMEETQYF
j_call: TRBJ2-5; d_call: TRBD2; v_call: TRBV5-1; clone_size: few; cdr3_nt: TGCGCCAGCAGCTCCCTCGGGGGGGGGCTAGATGAGACCCAGTACTTC; cdr3_aa: CASSSLGGGLDETQYF
j_call: TRBJ2-2; d_call: NA; v_call: TRBV5-5; clone_size: few; cdr3_nt: TGTGCCAGCAGCTTGGGGCACACCCAGACCGGGGAGCTGTTTTTT; cdr3_aa: CASSLGHTQTGELFF
j_call: TRBJ2-7; d_call: NA; v_call: TRBV5-4; clone_size: NA; cdr3_nt: TGTGCCAGCACCGGAGGGGACGAGCAGTACTTC; cdr3_aa: CASTGGDEQYF
j_call: TRBJ1-5; d_call: NA; v_call: TRBV7-9; clone_size: few; cdr3_nt: TGTGCCAGCAGCATAAGAGAAAATCAGCCCCAGCATTTT; cdr3_aa: CASSIRENQPQHF
j_call: TRBJ2-1; d_call: NA; v_call: TRBV20-1; clone_size: NA; cdr3_nt: TGCTGTGCTAGAGTAGCCGGCCGCCTTAGTTACAATGAGCAGTTCTTC; cdr3_aa: CCARVAGRLSYNEQFF
j_call: TRBJ1-5; d_call: NA; v_call: TRBV28; clone_size: NA; cdr3_nt: TGTGCCAGCAGTTCCGGGGGTGGTAATCTTCAGCCCCAGCATTTT; cdr3_aa: CASSSGGGNLQPQHF
j_call: TRBJ2-7; d_call: TRBD2; v_call: TRBV19; clone_size: few; cdr3_nt: TGTGCCAGTAGTAGTCGGGACTACCCCTACGAGCAGTACTTC; cdr3_aa: CASSSRDYPYEQYF
j_call: TRBJ1-6; d_call: TRBD1; v_call: TRBV7-2; clone_size: few; cdr3_nt: TGTGCCAGCAGCTTGACAGGGTATAATTCACCCCTCCACTTT; cdr3_aa: CASSLTGYNSPLHF
j_call: TRBJ2-1; d_call: TRBD2; v_call: TRBV7-8; clone_size: NA; cdr3_nt: TGTGCCAGCAGCTCCAGAACCGCACTAGCGGCCCAAGGGGGGGGTGAGCAGTTCTTC; cdr3_aa: CASSSRTALAAQGGGEQFF
j_call: TRBJ2-7; d_call: TRBD2; v_call: TRBV24-1; clone_size: few; cdr3_nt: TGTGCCACCAGTGGGCGTGGCGGGAGGACCGGCGAGCAGTACTTC; cdr3_aa: CATSGRGGRTGEQYF
j_call: TRBJ2-7; d_call: TRBD1; v_call: TRBV20-1; clone_size: few; cdr3_nt: TGCAGTGCTCCGGAGACAGGGTCGAACGAGCAGTACTTC; cdr3_aa: CSAPETGSNEQYF
j_call: TRBJ1-1; d_call: TRBD1; v_call: TRBV19; clone_size: NA; cdr3_nt: TGTGCCAGTAGTGGCCAGGGGGTGGCTTTCTTT; cdr3_aa: CASSGQGVAFF
j_call: TRBJ1-1; d_call: TRBD1; v_call: TRBV7-8; clone_size: NA; cdr3_nt: TGTGCCAGCAGCGCGAGGACAGGGCCCACTGAAGCTTTCTTT; cdr3_aa: CASSARTGPTEAFF
j_call: TRBJ2-5; d_call: NA; v_call: TRBV12-3/TRBV12-4; clone_size: many; cdr3_nt: TGTGCCAGCCAAGCGGAAGAGACCCAGTACTTC; cdr3_aa: CASQAEETQYF